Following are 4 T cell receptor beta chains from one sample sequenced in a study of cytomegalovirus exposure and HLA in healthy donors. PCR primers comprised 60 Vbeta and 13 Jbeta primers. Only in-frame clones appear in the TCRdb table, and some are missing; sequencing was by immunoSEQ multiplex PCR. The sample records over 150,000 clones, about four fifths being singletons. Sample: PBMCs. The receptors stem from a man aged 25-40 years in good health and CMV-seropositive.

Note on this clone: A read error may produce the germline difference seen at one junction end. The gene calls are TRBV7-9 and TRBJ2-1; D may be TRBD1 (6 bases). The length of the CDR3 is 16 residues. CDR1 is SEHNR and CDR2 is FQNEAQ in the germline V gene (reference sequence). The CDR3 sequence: CSSSATGIISYNEQFF. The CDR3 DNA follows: TGTTCCAGCAGCGCTACAGGGATCATTTCCTACAATGAGCAGTTCTTC.

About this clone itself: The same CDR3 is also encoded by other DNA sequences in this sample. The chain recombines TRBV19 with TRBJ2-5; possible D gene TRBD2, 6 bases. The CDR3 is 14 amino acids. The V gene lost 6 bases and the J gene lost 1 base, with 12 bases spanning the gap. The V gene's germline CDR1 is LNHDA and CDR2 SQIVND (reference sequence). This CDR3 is CASSPGGVQETQYF. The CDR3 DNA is TGTGCCAGTAGCCCAGGAGGGGTCCAAGAGACCCAGTACTTC.

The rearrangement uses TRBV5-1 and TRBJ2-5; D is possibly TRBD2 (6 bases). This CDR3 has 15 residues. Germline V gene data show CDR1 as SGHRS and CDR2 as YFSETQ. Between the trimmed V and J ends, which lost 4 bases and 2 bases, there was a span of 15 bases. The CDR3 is CASSTVISGQETQYF. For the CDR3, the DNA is TGCGCCAGCAGCACGGTGATAAGCGGGCAAGAGACCCAGTACTTC.

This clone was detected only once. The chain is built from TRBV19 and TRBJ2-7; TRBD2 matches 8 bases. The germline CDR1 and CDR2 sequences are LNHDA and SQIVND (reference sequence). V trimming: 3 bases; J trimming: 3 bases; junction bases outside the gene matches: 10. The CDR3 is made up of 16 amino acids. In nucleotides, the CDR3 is TGTGCCAGTAGTATGTTTGCCGGGAGGGCTGTCTACGAGCAGTACTTC. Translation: CASSMFAGRAVYEQYF.